The rows below give T cell receptor beta chains drawn from one sample of a study of regulatory T cells in long-lasting Graves disease. TCRdb passed the multiplex PCR reads through MiXCR, listing each CDR3 protein once. Of some 250,000 distinct CDR3 sequences in the sample, 20% to 25% were seen once. Sequences were derived from peripheral blood mononuclear cells (PBMCs), sampled at new diagnosis, from a patient treated with antithyroid drugs. These receptors were taken from a female donor with Graves disease. Each CDR3 is given with its conserved first and last residue. The D gene is left open where the match is weak. For some rows the clone size is stated as once, few or many, or as a class when expanded; others skip it.

J,V,size,D,CDR3,DNA
TRBJ2-7,TRBV7-2,-,TRBD2,CASTPSGGPAYEQYF,TGTGCCAGCACCCCATCGGGGGGGCCTGCCTACGAGCAGTACTTC
TRBJ1-4,TRBV30,many,-,CARGTALNEKLFF,TGTGCCAGGGGGACCGCACTCAATGAAAAACTGTTTTTT
TRBJ1-6,TRBV6-4,-,-,CASSDLGGDSPLHF,TGTGCCAGCAGTGACCTAGGTGGTGATTCACCCCTCCACTTT
TRBJ2-3,TRBV10-1,many,TRBD1,CASSEPGTGGTDTQYF,TGCGCCAGCAGTGAACCCGGGACAGGGGGCACAGATACGCAGTATTTT
TRBJ2-1,TRBV6-1,many,TRBD2,CASRVAGGINEQFF,TGTGCCAGCAGGGTGGCGGGAGGGATCAATGAGCAGTTCTTC
TRBJ1-2,TRBV27,-,-,CASSYKGYGYTF,TGTGCCAGCAGTTATAAGGGGTATGGCTACACCTTC
TRBJ2-5,TRBV2,many,TRBD1,CASRDRVPKETQYF,TGTGCCAGCAGGGACAGGGTTCCGAAAGAGACCCAGTACTTC
TRBJ2-1,TRBV28,-,-,CASSGPGTAPYNEQFF,TGTGCCAGCAGTGGACCCGGGACTGCCCCTTACAATGAGCAGTTCTTC
TRBJ1-1,TRBV6-1,many,-,CASSEVGRSTEAFF,TGTGCCAGCAGTGAAGTAGGGAGGAGCACTGAAGCTTTCTTT
TRBJ1-1,TRBV27,many,-,CASSTIPQGGTFF,TGTGCCAGCAGCACGATCCCACAGGGAGGAACTTTCTTT
TRBJ2-3,TRBV29-1,many,-,CSVSGQGGGTDTQYF,TGCAGCGTCTCTGGACAGGGAGGGGGCACAGATACGCAGTATTTT
TRBJ2-7,TRBV7-2,many,-,CASSLGSSEYYEQYF,TGTGCCAGCAGCTTAGGTTCTAGCGAATACTACGAGCAGTACTTC